Sequencing of this T cell receptor beta chain was carried out in a study of blood T cells in healthy people across ages. Findings of the study overall: Older individuals had lower TCR beta diversity per million T cells (the decline was roughly linear). Changes in expanded clonotypes were possibly confounded, as the CMV status of donors was unknown.

In its sample, this clonotype was seen many times. Its antigen is unknown. CDR3 size: 13 residues. V dropped 3 bases and J dropped 2 bases, with 6 bases sitting between them. Germline assignment: CDR1 SGHTA and CDR2 FQGNSA. A second PCR, run for about 7 to 11 cycles, used a sample-barcoded 5' primer plus a J-beta primer mix. TCRdb fed the 5' RACE reads into MiXCR, producing one record per CDR3 protein. The data contain about 670,000 distinct CDR3 sequences, about 43% of them singletons. This sequence was found in a man older than 75 in good health. Sequencing used blood. The chain has TRBV7-2 and TRBJ2-3, with unresolved D. The CDR3 coding sequence is TGTGCCAGCAGCTTGGGCCACACAGATACGCAGTATTTT. Translating gives CASSLGHTDTQYF.